This TCR beta chain was identified in a study of shared clonotypes between healthy human individuals. Measured with immunoSEQ multiplex PCR; TCRdb has only the in-frame clones, and not every one. This repertoire shows some 1,900,000 clones, about 95% found once; its top ten account for more than 0.9%. With regard to this clone: Other nucleotide sequences from this sample produce the same CDR3.

Trimming left V 1 base short and J 1 base short, with 8 bases between. CDR3 size: 14 residues. Germline CDR1 is SEHNR and CDR2 is FQNEAQ (reference sequence). Terminally differentiated effector memory CD45RA+ cells were excluded by CCR7 positive selection of CD45RO-negative cells. The sequenced material came from naive CD8+ T cells sorted from blood. This TCR derives from a man between 18 and 35 years old in good health. The chain employs TRBV7-9 and TRBJ2-7; D is undetermined. CDR3 in DNA: TGTGCCAGCAGCTTAGGAGCTGGGTCCTACGAGCAGTACTTC. Translating gives CASSLGAGSYEQYF.